These 30 T cell receptor beta chains were sequenced from one sample in a study of breast tumors, draining lymph nodes, adjacent tissues. The lymph nodes were axillary draining lymph nodes from breast cancer patients. TCRdb fed the multiplex PCR reads into MiXCR, producing one record per CDR3 protein. Here the sample spans 90,000 to 120,000 distinct CDR3 sequences, 21% being singletons. Source material: axillary lymph node tissue. These receptors all come from a female donor with breast cancer. Some clones in this sample may be carry-over from other donors' samples.

This clonotype was seen more than once but under ten times. V is TRBV30 and J is TRBJ1-4; maybe TRBD1 (6 bases). V dropped 0 bases and J dropped 7 bases, with 9 bases sitting between them. Germline V CDR1 and CDR2: GTSNPN, SVGIG (reference sequence). The CDR3 has 13 residues. For the CDR3, the DNA is TGTGCCTGGAGTGTATTACAGGGTGAAAAACTGTTTTTT. Translation gives CAWSVLQGEKLFF.

This clonotype was counted ten times or more. V and J are TRBV6-5 and TRBJ1-6, with a tentative D call TRBD1 (5 bases). There are 16 residues in the CDR3. V dropped 8 bases and J dropped 6 bases, with 20 bases sitting between them. The germline gives CDR1 MNHEY, CDR2 SVGAGI. The CDR3: CASAVGGMGVNSPLHF. The CDR3 coding sequence is TGTGCCAGCGCCGTGGGGGGGATGGGGGTTAATTCACCCCTCCACTTT.

For this clonotype: A single base separates this from a much larger clone, so it may be a read error. The chain links TRBV20-1 to TRBJ1-4; D remains ambiguous. From germline, CDR1 is DFQATT and CDR2 SNEGSKA (reference sequence). The CDR3 consists of 13 residues. CDR3 nucleotide sequence: TGCAGTGCTAGAGATGTGACGAATGAAAGACTGTTTTTT. This encodes CSARDVTNERLFF.

For this clonotype: The junction departs from germline at one end; a sequencing error may be responsible. The rearrangement joins TRBV12-5 to TRBJ2-1, with D perhaps TRBD2 (6 bases). Germline V CDR1 and CDR2: LGHNT, FRNRAP. The CDR3 length is 15 residues. In DNA form, the CDR3 reads TGTGTTAGTGCCCCGTGGTCTAGCGCGCACAATGAGCAGTTCTTC. As protein: CVSAPWSSAHNEQFF.

As concerns this clonotype: This sequence may be a read error, since a much larger clone differs from it by one base. The chain combines TRBV5-4 with TRBJ2-5, with a tentative D call TRBD2 (5 bases). The germline gives CDR1 SGHNT, CDR2 YYREEE (reference sequence). The CDR3 has 15 residues. The CDR3 region has the DNA TGTGCCAGCAGCCTGCCAGTAAGCGGCCAAGAGACCCTGTACTTC. Its translation is CASSLPVSGQETLYF.

The table lists this clonotype with a few counts. One base away lies a much larger clone, so this may be a sequencing read error. This chain uses TRBV10-3 with TRBJ2-2; D is undetermined. The CDR3 covers 14 residues. The germline CDR1 and CDR2 sequences are ENHRY and SYGVKD. The CDR3 is CATSDASATGELFF. The CDR3 coding sequence is TGTGCCACCAGTGATGCCTCGGCTACCGGGGAGCTGTTTTTT.

This clonotype turned up a few times. The chain has TRBV5-1 and TRBJ2-5; 13 nucleotides match TRBD2. This CDR3 region has 15 residues. The V segment lost 4 bases and the J segment 5 bases; nucleotides outside the gene matches: 5. From germline, CDR1 is SGHRS and CDR2 YFSETQ. The DNA of the CDR3 is TGCGCCAGCAGCCTCGGGACTAGCGGGGTTGAGACCCAGTACTTC. It is translated as CASSLGTSGVETQYF.

The V gene is TRBV18, the J gene TRBJ2-3, with TRBD2 identical over 8 bases. Trimming removed 2 bases from V and 0 bases from J; junction bases left unmatched: 1. This CDR3 is built from 15 residues. Germline CDR1 and CDR2: KGHSH and LQKENI. In nucleotides, the CDR3 is TGTGCCAGCTCACCAAGCGGGGGCAGCACAGATACGCAGTATTTT. It is translated as CASSPSGGSTDTQYF.

This chain uses TRBV18 with TRBJ1-2; TRBD1 matches at 7 bases. The J segment lost 4 bases and the V segment lost 5 bases, leaving 13 bases of the junction unmatched. Germline CDR1 reads KGHSH; CDR2 reads LQKENI. The CDR3 is 16 amino acids. The CDR3 sequence: CASSSPDRPGGYGYTF. The CDR3 DNA follows: TGTGCCAGCTCATCCCCCGATAGGCCAGGGGGCTATGGCTACACCTTC.

This clonotype came up many times. CDR3 coding DNA: TGTGCCAGCAGCCTGTCCAGGGATGATAATGAAAAACTGTTTTTT. This encodes CASSLSRDDNEKLFF. The chain recombines TRBV5-6 with TRBJ1-4; possible D gene TRBD1, 5 bases. Germline values: CDR1 SGHDT, CDR2 YYEEEE. CDR3 length equals 15 residues. The ends were cut back, 4 bases at V and 4 bases at J, with 14 bases in the middle.

This clonotype was detected ten times or more. This chain uses TRBV2 with TRBJ1-4; D might be TRBD1 (5 bases). Germline CDR1 and CDR2: SNHLY and FYNNEI. Trimming removed 7 bases at V and 7 bases at J, with 16 bases between. The CDR3 loop spans 14 amino acids. The CDR3 DNA sequence: TGTGCCAGCACCGCCGCAGGGTGGCGTGAAAAACTGTTTTTT. Its protein is CASTAAGWREKLFF.

This clonotype was detected many times. The chain is built from TRBV20-1 and TRBJ1-6, with D unclear. The germline V gene encodes CDR1 DFQATT and CDR2 SNEGSKA (reference sequence). V gave up 3 bases and J gave up 7 bases, with 10 bases separating them. This CDR3 comprises 13 residues. The CDR3 reads CSASGSRNSPLHF. The CDR3 bases are TGCAGTGCTAGTGGTTCAAGAAATTCACCCCTCCACTTT.

This clonotype turned up a few times. This clone may be a read error of a much larger clone one base away. V and J are TRBV7-9 and TRBJ2-3; D gene unclear. With 10 bases removed from V and 2 bases from J, the gap between germline ends came to 28 bases. CDR1 is SEHNR and CDR2 is FQNEAQ in the germline V gene (reference sequence). The CDR3 consists of 18 residues. CDR3 DNA: TGTGCCAACTCACGGGTTTCGGGCAGCTCCTACTTCACAGATACGCAGTATTTT. Encoded protein: CANSRVSGSSYFTDTQYF.

There are many counts of this clonotype. CDR3 sequence: CASRGTSGNNEQFF. The CDR3 DNA is TGTGCCAGCAGGGGGACTAGCGGGAACAATGAGCAGTTCTTC. The V call is TRBV2, the J call TRBJ2-1; 13 bases agree with TRBD2. The junction had 1 base not matched to a gene; V was cut back by 6 bases and J by 5 bases. Germline CDR1 and CDR2: SNHLY and FYNNEI. This CDR3 is 14 amino acids long.

This clonotype was seen ten or more times. The J gene is TRBJ1-5, the V gene TRBV11-3; a weak D match, TRBD1 (5 bases). V lost 5 bases, J lost 1 base, and 9 bases lay in between. Germline CDR1 and CDR2: SGHNT and YENEEA. The CDR3 sequence is 14 residues long. The CDR3 loop reads CASSPGGSNQPQHF. The CDR3 coding sequence is TGTGCCAGCAGCCCGGGGGGGAGCAATCAGCCCCAGCATTTT. Full variable domain (rest looked up from reference TRBV11-3 and TRBJ1-5): EAGVVQSPRYKIIEKKQPVAFWCNPISGHNTLYWYLQNLGQGPELLIRYENEEAVDDSQLPKDRFSAERLKGVDSTLKIQPAELGDSAVYLCASSPGGSNQPQHFGDGTRLSIL.

This clonotype was seen at least ten times. CDR3: CSAREYGLGTDTQYF. CDR3 nucleotides: TGCAGTGCTAGAGAGTACGGACTAGGTACAGATACGCAGTATTTT. J is TRBJ2-3 and V is TRBV20-1, with 7 bases identical to TRBD2. The CDR3 totals 15 residues. From germline, CDR1 is DFQATT and CDR2 SNEGSKA (reference sequence). Trimming cost V 0 bases and J 3 bases; bases outside gene matches: 6.

As to this clonotype: Being one base from a much bigger clone, this may be a read error. This rearrangement joins TRBV2 to TRBJ1-2, with D unresolved. The CDR3 is 15 amino acids. Germline CDR1 reads SNHLY; CDR2 reads FYNNEI. The V gene lost 0 bases and the J gene lost 3 bases, with 11 bases spanning the gap. The CDR3 DNA follows: TGTGCCAGCAGTGAAGCGCTTCATAGCCACTATGGCTACACCTTC. The encoded protein is CASSEALHSHYGYTF.

This clonotype was seen many times. The chain links TRBV9 to TRBJ1-3; D not certain. Trimming removed 7 bases from V and 3 bases from J, with 8 bases in between. Germline V gene data show CDR1 as SGDLS and CDR2 as YYNGEE. The CDR3 consists of 12 residues. CDR3 residues: CASSEGGNTIYF. The DNA of the CDR3 is TGTGCCAGCTCCGAGGGTGGAAACACCATATATTTT.

This clonotype was observed at least ten times. This chain connects TRBV11-2 to TRBJ2-5; no clear D. The CDR3 spans 13 residues. The V end lost 1 base, the J end lost 4 bases, and 7 bases lay between the germline ends. The V gene's germline CDR1 is SGHAT and CDR2 FQNNGV. CDR3 region: CASSLGQLETQYF. The CDR3 nucleotides read TGTGCCAGCAGCTTAGGGCAGCTAGAGACCCAGTACTTC.

There are many counts of this clonotype. The V gene is TRBV7-8, the J gene TRBJ2-3, with TRBD2 matching 7 bases. The germline V gene encodes CDR1 SGHVS and CDR2 FQNEAQ. This CDR3 contains 14 residues. Trimming took 6 bases from V and 4 from J; bases not matched to a gene: 7. In nucleotides, the CDR3 is TGTGCCAGCAGAAAACCGACTAGCTCAGATACGCAGTATTTT. Protein sequence: CASRKPTSSDTQYF.

The sample holds many counts of this clonotype. The CDR3 DNA reads as TGTGCCAGCACCACTGACAGGTCCTATGGCTACACCTTC. It codes for CASTTDRSYGYTF. The gene calls are TRBV7-8 and TRBJ1-2, with a possible D match to TRBD1 (6 bases). This CDR3 has 13 amino acids. Germline CDR1 and CDR2: SGHVS and FQNEAQ. Trimming removed 7 bases from V and 4 bases from J, with 13 bases in between. The entire variable domain, with the rest obtained from reference TRBV7-8 and TRBJ1-2, is as follows: GAGVSQSPRYKVAKRGQDVALRCDPISGHVSLFWYQQALGQGPEFLTYFQNEAQLDKSGLPSDRFFAERPEGSVSTLKIQRTQQEDSAVYLCASTTDRSYGYTFGSGTRLTVV.

This clonotype was seen many times. The genes are TRBV5-1 and TRBJ2-7; D remains ambiguous. V dropped 1 base and J dropped 3 bases, with 8 bases sitting between them. The germline V gene has CDR1 SGHRS and CDR2 YFSETQ. The CDR3 is 13 residues long. The CDR3 sequence: CASSLITGYEQYF. The CDR3 region has the DNA TGCGCCAGCAGCTTGATCACGGGCTACGAGCAGTACTTC.

This clonotype was seen repeatedly, ten times or more. The chain links TRBV5-6 to TRBJ1-2; D perhaps matches TRBD1 (5 bases). Germline V gene data show CDR1 as SGHDT and CDR2 as YYEEEE. With 1 base removed from V and 3 bases from J, the gap between germline ends came to 16 bases. This CDR3 spans 16 amino acids. The CDR3 DNA follows: TGTGCCAGCAGCTTGTTCTCGGCAGGGTTTTACTATGGCTACACCTTC. Its protein product is CASSLFSAGFYYGYTF.

This clonotype has at least ten counts. The chain combines TRBV15 with TRBJ1-2; D is unresolved. The ends were cut back, 0 bases at V and 3 bases at J, with 14 bases in the middle. This CDR3 comprises 16 residues. CDR1 and CDR2 from the germline V gene are LNHNV and YYDKDF (reference sequence). This CDR3 is CATSRDQDRIDYGYTF. The CDR3 DNA is TGTGCCACCAGCAGAGATCAGGACCGAATCGACTATGGCTACACCTTC.

This clonotype was counted ten times or more. V and J are TRBV24-1 and TRBJ1-2; weak D call: TRBD1 (5 bases). The CDR3 sequence is 13 residues long. CDR1 and CDR2 from the germline V gene are KGHDR and SFDVKD. V lost 3 bases and J lost 7, with 11 bases in between. CDR3 residues: CATSDRGLRGYTF. CDR3 nucleotides: TGTGCCACCAGTGATAGGGGTTTGCGTGGCTACACCTTC.

This clonotype was found many times. The genes are TRBV7-8 and TRBJ1-2, with D perhaps TRBD1 (6 bases). This CDR3 spans 16 amino acids. V was trimmed by 1 base and J by 3 bases, leaving 15 bases between them. The V gene's germline CDR1 is SGHVS and CDR2 FQNEAQ. CDR3 nucleotides: TGTGCCAGCAGCTTAGGGCCCGCAGGGGCTCACTATGGCTACACCTTC. Its protein product is CASSLGPAGAHYGYTF. The full variable domain, with the rest looked up from reference TRBV7-8 and TRBJ1-2, is GAGVSQSPRYKVAKRGQDVALRCDPISGHVSLFWYQQALGQGPEFLTYFQNEAQLDKSGLPSDRFFAERPEGSVSTLKIQRTQQEDSAVYLCASSLGPAGAHYGYTFGSGTRLTVV.

The chain links TRBV11-3 to TRBJ2-7; D remains ambiguous. CDR1 and CDR2 from the germline V gene are SGHNT and YENEEA. The CDR3 runs 12 residues. The V gene lost 5 bases and the J gene lost 4 bases, with 9 bases spanning the gap. As DNA, the CDR3 is TGTGCCAGCAGCACCCTGCGGTACGAGCAGTACTTC. Encoded protein: CASSTLRYEQYF.

The genes are TRBV27 and TRBJ2-3, with D perhaps TRBD1 (5 bases). The CDR3 loop spans 17 amino acids. The V gene lost 4 bases and the J gene lost 2 bases, with 19 bases spanning the gap. From germline, CDR1 is MNHEY and CDR2 SMNVEV (reference sequence). CDR3 nucleotide sequence: TGTGCCAGCAGTTCGAGAACCATCAGACAGTACACAGATACGCAGTATTTT. Protein sequence: CASSSRTIRQYTDTQYF.

About this clonotype: Relative to the germline gene, one junction end is altered; a read error may explain this. The chain combines TRBV5-1 with TRBJ1-3, with 8 bases lining up with TRBD1. The germline gives CDR1 SGHRS, CDR2 YFSETQ. CDR3 length: 14 residues. Here the CDR3 DNA reads TGCGCCGGCAGCTCCGGGACAGGTAGCAACACTATATATTTT. Encoded protein: CAGSSGTGSNTIYF.

This clonotype was detected only a few times. One end of the junction fails to match germline, which may point to a read error. The chain combines TRBV30 with TRBJ1-3, with 9 bases identical to TRBD1. CDR1 and CDR2 (germline): GTSNPN, SVGIG (reference sequence). The CDR3 is 13 residues long. Written as DNA, the CDR3 is TGTGCCTGGGGGACAGGGTCTGGAAGCACCATATATTTT. Protein product: CAWGTGSGSTIYF.